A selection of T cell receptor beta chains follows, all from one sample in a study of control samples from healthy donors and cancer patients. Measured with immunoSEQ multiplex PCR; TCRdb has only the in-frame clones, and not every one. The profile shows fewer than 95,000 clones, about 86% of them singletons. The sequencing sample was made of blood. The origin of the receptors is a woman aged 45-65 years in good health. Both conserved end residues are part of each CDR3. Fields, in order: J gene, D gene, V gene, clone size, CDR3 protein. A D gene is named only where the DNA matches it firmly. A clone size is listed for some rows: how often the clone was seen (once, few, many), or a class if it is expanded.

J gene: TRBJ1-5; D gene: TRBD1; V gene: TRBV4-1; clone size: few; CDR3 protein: CASSTRQGNNQPQHF
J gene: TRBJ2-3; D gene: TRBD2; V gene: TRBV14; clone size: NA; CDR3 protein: CASRSSAGGTTDTQYF
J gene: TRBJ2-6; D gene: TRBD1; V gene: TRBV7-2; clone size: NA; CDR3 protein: CAIKKDRASGANVLTF
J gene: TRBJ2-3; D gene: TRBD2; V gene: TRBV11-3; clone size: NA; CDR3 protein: CATSGGLALYF
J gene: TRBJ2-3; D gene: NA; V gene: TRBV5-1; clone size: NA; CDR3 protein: CASSLAGPSTDTQYF
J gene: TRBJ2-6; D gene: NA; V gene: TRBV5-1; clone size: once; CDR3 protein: CASSLVGRALSGANVLTF
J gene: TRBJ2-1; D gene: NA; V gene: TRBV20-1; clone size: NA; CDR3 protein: CSASWDSYNEQFF
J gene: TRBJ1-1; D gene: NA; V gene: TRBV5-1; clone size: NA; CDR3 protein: CASMEGAGSNTEAFF
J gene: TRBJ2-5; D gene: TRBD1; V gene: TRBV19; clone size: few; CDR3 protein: CAQQGALVQETQYF
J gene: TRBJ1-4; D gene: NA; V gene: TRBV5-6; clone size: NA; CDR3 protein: CASSLAFRPNEKLFF
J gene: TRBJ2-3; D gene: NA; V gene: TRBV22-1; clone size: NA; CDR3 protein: CPGSSYTGAGDTQYF
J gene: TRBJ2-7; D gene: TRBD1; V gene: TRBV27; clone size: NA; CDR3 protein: CASRRDRLLSYEQYF
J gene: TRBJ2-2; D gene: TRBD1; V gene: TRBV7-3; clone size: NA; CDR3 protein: CASSHGTGGSGELFF
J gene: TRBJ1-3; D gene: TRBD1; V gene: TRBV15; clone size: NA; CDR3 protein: CATSRGGGQRPGNTIYF
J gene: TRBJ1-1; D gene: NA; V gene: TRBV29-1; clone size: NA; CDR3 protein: CSVSILGPEAFF
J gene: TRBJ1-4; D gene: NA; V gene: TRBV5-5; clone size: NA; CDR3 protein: CASRTSMATNEKLFF
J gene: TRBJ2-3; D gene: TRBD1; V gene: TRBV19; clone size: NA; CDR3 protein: CASTSTGADTQYF
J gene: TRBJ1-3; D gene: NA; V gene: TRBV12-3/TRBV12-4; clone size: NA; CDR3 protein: CATTEWSGNTIYF
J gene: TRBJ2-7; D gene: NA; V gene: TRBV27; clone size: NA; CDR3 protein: CASSPQGVRLEQYF
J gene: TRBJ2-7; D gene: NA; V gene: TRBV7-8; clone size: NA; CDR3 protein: CASSARTGNYEQYF
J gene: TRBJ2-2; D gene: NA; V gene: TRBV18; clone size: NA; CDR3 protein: CASSSRSENTGELFF
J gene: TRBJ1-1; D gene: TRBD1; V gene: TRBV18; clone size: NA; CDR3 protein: CASSLGTGGNTEAFF
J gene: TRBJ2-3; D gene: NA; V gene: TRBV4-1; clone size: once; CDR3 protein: CASSRDPFRDTQYF
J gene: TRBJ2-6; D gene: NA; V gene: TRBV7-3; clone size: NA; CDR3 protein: CASSLIERTSVPSSGANVLTF
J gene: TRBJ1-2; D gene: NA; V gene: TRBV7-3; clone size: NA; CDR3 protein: CASSPSGRDYGYTF
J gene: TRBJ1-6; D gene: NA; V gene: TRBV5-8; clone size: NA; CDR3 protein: CASSLGQYNSPLHF
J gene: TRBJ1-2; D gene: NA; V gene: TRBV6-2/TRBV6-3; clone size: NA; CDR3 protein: CASSYTGVKNYGYTF
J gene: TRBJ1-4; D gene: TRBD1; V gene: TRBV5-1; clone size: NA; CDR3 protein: CASSLRQQGSNEKLFF
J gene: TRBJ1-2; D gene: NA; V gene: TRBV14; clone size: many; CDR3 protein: CASSQGVGRRGYTF
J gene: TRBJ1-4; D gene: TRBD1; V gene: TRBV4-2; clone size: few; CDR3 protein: CASSQGNRGREKLFF
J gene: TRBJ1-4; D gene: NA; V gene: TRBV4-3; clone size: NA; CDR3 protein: CASSLTLGGTNEKLFF
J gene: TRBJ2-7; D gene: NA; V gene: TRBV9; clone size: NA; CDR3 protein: CASFTRTYSYSMSSYEQYF
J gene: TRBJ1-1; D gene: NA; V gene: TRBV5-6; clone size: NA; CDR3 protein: CASSLQAANTEAFF
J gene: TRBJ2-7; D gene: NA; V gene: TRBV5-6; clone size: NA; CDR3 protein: CASSLPLGYEQYF
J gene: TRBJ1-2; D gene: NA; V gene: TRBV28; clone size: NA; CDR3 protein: CASRAGNYGYTF
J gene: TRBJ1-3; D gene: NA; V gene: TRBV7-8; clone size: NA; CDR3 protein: CASSFRSRSGNTIYF
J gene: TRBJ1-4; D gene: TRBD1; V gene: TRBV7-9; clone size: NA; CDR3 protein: CASSLGQGAHEKLFF
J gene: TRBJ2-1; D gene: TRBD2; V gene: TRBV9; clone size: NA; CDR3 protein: CASSALAGGINEQFF
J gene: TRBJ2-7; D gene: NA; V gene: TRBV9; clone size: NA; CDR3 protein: CASSVADSSYEQYF
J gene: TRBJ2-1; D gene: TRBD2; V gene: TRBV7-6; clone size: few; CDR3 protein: CASSFGLAGDGEQFF
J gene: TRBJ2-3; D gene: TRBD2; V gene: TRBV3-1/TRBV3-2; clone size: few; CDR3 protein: CASSRGLAGGQDTQYF